This T cell receptor (beta chain) was documented in a study of monozygotic twins with inflammatory bowel disease. Germline values: CDR1 SEHNR, CDR2 FQNEAQ (reference sequence). The CDR3 is made up of 15 amino acids. TCRdb reprocessed the 5' RACE reads, keeping one entry per CDR3 protein, no DNA. The sample has approximately 160,000 distinct CDR3 sequences; the top ten hold approximately 7%. The clonotype comes from a human donor with ulcerative colitis or Crohn's disease, or a healthy co-twin of an affected twin (not recorded which). The genes are TRBV7-9 and TRBJ2-1; no DNA is available, so the TRBD2 call from TCRdb remains unchecked. Sequenced material: blood. The CDR3 loop is CASSLRERSYNEQFF.